Listed here are 17 T cell receptor beta chains from one sample, sequenced in a study of T cell responses to AZD1222 COVID-19 vaccine. The data were produced by immunoSEQ multiplex PCR, yet TCRdb's version contains in-frame clones alone and is incomplete. The sample shows 99,000 or so clones, around 89% of them seen only once. Specimen: peripheral blood, collected on day 0 of AZD1222 vaccination. The receptors were sampled from an adult in good health.

The V call is TRBV20-1, the J call TRBJ2-7, with D hard to call. Trimming cost V 1 base and J 5 bases, with 6 bases left between them. Per germline, CDR1 DFQATT and CDR2 SNEGSKA (reference sequence). The CDR3 runs to 11 residues. CDR3 bases: TGCAGTGCTAGAGCATGGGACGAGCAGTACTTC. Residues: CSARAWDEQYF.

The V gene is TRBV21-1, the J gene TRBJ2-3. TRBV21-1 is described as a pseudogene. The CDR3 has 16 residues. CDR3: CASSKGDGSSTDTQYF. CDR3 bases: TGTGCCAGCAGCAAAGGGGACGGATCTAGCACAGATACGCAGTATTTT.

This clone turned up a few times. The rearrangement uses TRBV4-3 and TRBJ1-1; D not resolved. CDR1 and CDR2 (germline): LGHNA, YSLEER. The length of the CDR3 is 15 residues. The V end was cut by 0 bases, the J end by 5 bases, with 13 bases between. CDR3 protein: CASSQDRAGVTEAFF. CDR3 DNA sequence: TGCGCCAGCAGCCAAGATCGGGCCGGCGTTACTGAAGCTTTCTTT.

The chain couples TRBV7-9 to TRBJ2-3; 8 bases align to TRBD2. CDR1 and CDR2 from the germline V gene are SEHNR and FQNEAQ (reference sequence). CDR3 length: 16 residues. Germline trimming cut 5 bases from V and 2 bases from J; bases unmatched to any gene: 9. The CDR3 is CASSDESGSLTDTQYF. The CDR3 coding sequence is TGTGCCAGCAGCGATGAGAGCGGGAGCCTCACAGATACGCAGTATTTT.

The chain employs TRBV7-6 and TRBJ1-4; 9 bases match TRBD1. CDR1 is SGHVS, CDR2 FNYEAQ, per germline. CDR3 length equals 15 residues. With 5 bases clipped from V and 2 bases from J, the junction kept 3 bases outside the gene matches. The CDR3, as DNA: TGTGCCAGCAGCCGGGACAGGGACACTAATGAAAAACTGTTTTTT. Encoded protein: CASSRDRDTNEKLFF. The full variable domain, completed using reference TRBV7-6 and TRBJ1-4, is GAGVSQSPRYKVTKRGQDVALRCDPISGHVSLYWYRQALGQGPEFLTYFNYEAQQDKSGLPNDRFSAERPEGSISTLTIQRTEQRDSAMYRCASSRDRDTNEKLFFGSGTQLSVL.

The chain has TRBV27 and TRBJ1-1; possibly TRBD1 for D (6 bases). Germline V gives CDR1 MNHEY, CDR2 SMNVEV (reference sequence). The CDR3 spans 12 residues. Trimming took off 1 base at V and 14 bases at J, with 14 bases between the two ends. This CDR3 reads CASSLYYRAFFF. The CDR3 coding sequence is TGTGCCAGCAGTTTATACTACAGGGCCTTCTTCTTT.

The chain recombines TRBV27 with TRBJ1-5; no firm D call. CDR1 and CDR2 (germline): MNHEY, SMNVEV (reference sequence). CDR3 size: 12 residues. V dropped 0 bases and J dropped 9 bases, with 6 bases sitting between them. CDR3 sequence (DNA): TGTGCCAGCAGTTTATCGTTCGGGCCCCAGCATTTT. Encoded protein: CASSLSFGPQHF.

The chain employs TRBV28 and TRBJ1-2; D may be TRBD1 (5 bases). The germline CDR1 and CDR2 sequences are MDHEN and SYDVKM. CDR3 length: 14 amino acids. V was clipped by 6 bases and J by 4 bases, with 15 bases between them. The CDR3 sequence: CASRFGGTGYGYTF. CDR3 sequence (DNA): TGTGCCAGCAGGTTCGGGGGAACTGGCTATGGCTACACCTTC.

The chain is built from TRBV3-1 (or the pseudogene TRBV3-2) and TRBJ2-7; D is unclear. The CDR3 totals 15 residues. Trimming removed 3 bases from V and 0 bases from J, with 12 bases in between. Looked up from germline, CDR1 is LGHDT and CDR2 is YNNKEL (reference sequence). The CDR3 nucleotides are TGTGCCAGCAGCCAGAGCCTCGCCCTCTCCTACGAGCAGTACTTC. Translation: CASSQSLALSYEQYF.

The gene calls are TRBV28 and TRBJ1-5, with D maybe TRBD1 (5 bases). The V end lost 2 bases, the J end lost 9 bases, and 14 bases lay between the germline ends. Germline V gene data show CDR1 as MDHEN and CDR2 as SYDVKM. The CDR3 covers 14 residues. This CDR3 reads CASSLGDGRWPQHF. CDR3 DNA: TGTGCCAGCAGTTTAGGGGACGGCAGGTGGCCCCAGCATTTT.

This rearrangement joins TRBV10-3 to TRBJ2-7, with 9 nucleotides matching TRBD2. The CDR3 extends over 14 amino acids. V trimming: 4 bases; J trimming: 5 bases; junction bases outside the gene matches: 6. Per the germline V gene, CDR1 is ENHRY and CDR2 is SYGVKD. The CDR3 is CAISGASGKDEQYF. The CDR3 DNA reads as TGTGCCATCAGTGGGGCTAGCGGGAAAGACGAGCAGTACTTC.

V usage is TRBV5-6 and J usage is TRBJ2-7; D perhaps matches TRBD1 (5 bases). CDR1 and CDR2 (germline): SGHDT, YYEEEE. V gave up 5 bases and J gave up 7 bases, with 13 bases separating them. The CDR3 is 12 residues long. CDR3 residues: CASSSGFGEQYF. For the CDR3, the DNA is TGTGCCAGCAGTTCAGGGTTCGGGGAGCAGTACTTC.

This chain connects TRBV27 to TRBJ2-1, with 9 positions matching TRBD2. This CDR3 is built from 14 residues. The trim removed 5 bases at V and 4 bases at J, leaving 3 bases unmatched. Germline loops: CDR1 MNHEY, CDR2 SMNVEV (reference sequence). The CDR3 DNA reads as TGTGCCAGCAGTGGCGGGAGGGTATACAATGAGCAGTTCTTC. This sequence encodes CASSGGRVYNEQFF.

This chain links TRBV20-1 with TRBJ1-5; D is ambiguous. V shed 3 bases and J shed 4 bases, with 13 bases lying between them. CDR3 size: 14 residues. Germline-derived CDR1 and CDR2 are DFQATT and SNEGSKA (reference sequence). This chain's CDR3 is CSASLARANQPQHF. The CDR3 DNA is TGCAGTGCTAGTCTGGCCAGAGCAAATCAGCCCCAGCATTTT.

The chain couples TRBV7-9 to TRBJ2-3; 8 positions match TRBD1. Germline V gene sequence: CDR1 SEHNR, CDR2 FQNEAQ (reference sequence). V shed 7 bases and J 3 bases; nucleotides not matched to a gene: 9. This CDR3 has 15 residues. The CDR3 DNA reads TGTGCCAGCACCAACCGGGACAGGACAACAGATACGCAGTATTTT. Translated, it gives CASTNRDRTTDTQYF.

This chain connects TRBV15 to TRBJ1-4, with D possibly TRBD1 on 5 matching bases. The CDR3 sequence is 17 residues long. Per the germline V gene, CDR1 is LNHNV and CDR2 is YYDKDF (reference sequence). The V gene lost 1 base and the J gene lost 2 bases, with 14 bases spanning the gap. The CDR3 is CATSRGGGGMTNEKLFF. In DNA, the CDR3 is TGTGCCACCAGCAGAGGCGGGGGGGGGATGACTAATGAAAAACTGTTTTTT. Drawing the rest from reference TRBV15 and TRBJ1-4, the complete variable domain is DAMVIQNPRYQVTQFGKPVTLSCSQTLNHNVMYWYQQKSSQAPKLLFHYYDKDFNNEADTPDNFQSRRPNTSFCFLDIRSPGLGDTAMYLCATSRGGGGMTNEKLFFGSGTQLSVL.

The rearrangement joins TRBV27 to TRBJ2-1; maybe TRBD2 (5 bases). V lost 5 bases to trimming and J lost 6 bases, with 11 bases between them. This CDR3 comprises 13 residues. Germline loops: CDR1 MNHEY, CDR2 SMNVEV (reference sequence). CDR3 coding DNA: TGTGCCAGCAGTCCCGGGAATATCAATGAGCAGTTCTTC. This gives the protein CASSPGNINEQFF.